These 31 T cell receptor beta chains originate from one sample sequenced in a study of cytomegalovirus exposure and HLA in healthy donors. PCR was performed using 60 Vbeta and 13 Jbeta primers. Sequencing was performed with immunoSEQ multiplex PCR; in TCRdb, only in-frame clones are kept and a portion is missing. The data contain 150,000 to 200,000 clones, approximately 80% of them singletons. Source material: PBMCs. The receptors here all came from a woman aged 45-65 years in good health and CMV-seronegative.

J is TRBJ2-5 and V is TRBV25-1; tentatively, D is TRBD2 (5 bases). The CDR3 spans 15 residues. Germline lookup yields CDR1 MGHDK and CDR2 SYGVNS. Between the trimmed V and J ends, which lost 3 bases and 1 base, there was a span of 12 bases. This chain's CDR3 is CASSEGSYFQETQYF. For the CDR3, the DNA is TGTGCCAGCAGTGAGGGGAGTTATTTCCAAGAGACCCAGTACTTC.

The chain uses TRBV30 and TRBJ1-2, with D perhaps TRBD1 (5 bases). V was clipped by 7 bases and J by 3 bases, with 15 bases between them. This CDR3 comprises 13 residues. Germline assignment: CDR1 GTSNPN and CDR2 SVGIG (reference sequence). The chain's CDR3 is CAFLEGWDYGYTF. Written as DNA, the CDR3 is TGTGCCTTCTTGGAGGGGTGGGACTATGGCTACACCTTC.

V is TRBV15 and J is TRBJ2-1; TRBD2 agrees at 9 bases. The germline gives CDR1 LNHNV, CDR2 YYDKDF (reference sequence). The CDR3 has 17 amino acids. V lost 7 bases to trimming and J lost 0 bases; unmatched junction nucleotides: 10. The CDR3: CATNIGPGLASYNEQFF. CDR3 nucleotides: TGTGCCACCAACATTGGACCGGGACTAGCCTCCTACAATGAGCAGTTCTTC.

The chain joins TRBV7-9 to TRBJ1-5; D possibly corresponds to TRBD1 (5 bases). This CDR3 contains 14 residues. CDR1 is SEHNR, CDR2 FQNEAQ, per germline (reference sequence). V was pared by 1 base and J by 5 bases, with 9 bases between. CDR3 coding DNA: TGTGCCAGCAGCTTAGTGACGGGGGATCAGCCCCAGCATTTT. Protein product: CASSLVTGDQPQHF.

The CDR3 nucleotides read TGTGCCAGCAGTTTTATACAGGGTGGGGGTCAGCCCCAGCATTTT. It translates to CASSFIQGGGQPQHF. The V call is TRBV28, the J call TRBJ1-5; a weak D match, TRBD1 (6 bases). This CDR3 is 15 amino acids long. Germline CDR1 MDHEN, CDR2 SYDVKM. V lost 3 bases and J lost 6, with 15 bases in between.

This chain joins TRBV18 and TRBJ2-5, with unresolved D. The DNA end is a closer match to TRBJ2-7, so the J assignment may be wrong. CDR3 length: 12 amino acids. Per the germline V gene, CDR1 is KGHSH and CDR2 is LQKENI. CDR3 in DNA: TGTGCCAGCTCACCTAGCTCCTACGAGCAGTACTTC. Its translation is CASSPSSYEQYF.

The chain joins TRBV18 to TRBJ1-5, with 7 bases lining up with TRBD1. Germline assignment: CDR1 KGHSH and CDR2 LQKENI. The CDR3 has 15 residues. V lost 6 bases, J lost 5 bases, and 10 bases stayed unmatched. The CDR3 is CASSRLQGRDQPQHF. CDR3 nucleotide sequence: TGTGCCAGCTCCCGCCTACAGGGGCGAGATCAGCCCCAGCATTTT.

The genes are TRBV5-6 and TRBJ1-4; D is possibly TRBD1 (6 bases). V was clipped by 4 bases and J by 6 bases, with 13 bases between them. Germline loops: CDR1 SGHDT, CDR2 YYEEEE. The CDR3 loop spans 14 amino acids. For the CDR3, the DNA is TGTGCCAGCAGCGCCGGACAGTCTGATGAAAAACTGTTTTTT. Amino acid sequence: CASSAGQSDEKLFF.

The genes are TRBV9 and TRBJ2-3; 13 bases are shared with TRBD2. The V and J ends lost 4 bases and 3 bases, in that order; junction bases with no gene match: 2. CDR1 SGDLS and CDR2 YYNGEE come from the germline V gene. The CDR3 has 15 amino acids. The CDR3 region has the DNA TGTGCCAGCAGCCTGGGACTAGCGGGAACAGATACGCAGTATTTT. This gives the protein CASSLGLAGTDTQYF.

V and J are TRBV28 and TRBJ1-6; weak D call: TRBD1 (5 bases). Germline V gives CDR1 MDHEN, CDR2 SYDVKM. Deletions cut 3 bases from V and 6 bases from J, with 9 bases between. CDR3 size: 14 residues. CDR3 nucleotides: TGTGCCAGCAGTTTTCGGGGGAGTAATTCACCCCTCCACTTT. Protein sequence: CASSFRGSNSPLHF.

As DNA, the CDR3 is TGCGCCAGCAGCCAAGTCGGGGTGACTGAAGCTTTCTTT. This translates into CASSQVGVTEAFF. This chain joins TRBV4-3 and TRBJ1-1; no clear D gene. V dropped 1 base and J dropped 5 bases, with 8 bases sitting between them. CDR1 and CDR2 from the germline V gene are LGHNA and YSLEER. The CDR3 extends over 13 amino acids.

The CDR3 sequence: CASSDKGRGSYEQYF. The CDR3 DNA reads as TGTGCCAGCAGTGATAAGGGTAGGGGTTCCTACGAGCAGTACTTC. The genes are TRBV25-1 and TRBJ2-7, with D possibly matching TRBD1 (5 bases). This CDR3 has 15 amino acids. Germline assignment: CDR1 MGHDK and CDR2 SYGVNS. The germline V and J ends were trimmed by 3 bases and 1 base, with 13 bases remaining between them.

CDR3 bases: TGTGCCACCAGCAAGAGTAGCGGGAGCTACAATGAGCAGTTCTTC. Amino acids: CATSKSSGSYNEQFF. The chain uses TRBV15 and TRBJ2-1; 9 bases are a match to TRBD2. The CDR3 spans 15 residues. After removal of 4 bases from V and 3 bases from J, the junction contained 4 bases not matched to a gene. Germline assignment: CDR1 LNHNV and CDR2 YYDKDF (reference sequence).

The chain uses TRBV28 and TRBJ2-7; TRBD2 matches at 8 bases. The CDR3 totals 14 residues. V dropped 6 bases and J dropped 0; count of bases not matched to a gene: 4. The V gene's germline CDR1 is MDHEN and CDR2 SYDVKM. In DNA, the CDR3 is TGTGCCAGCAGAGCGGGAGATAACTCCTACGAGCAGTACTTC. Its translation is CASRAGDNSYEQYF.

The V call is TRBV30, the J call TRBJ2-5; TRBD2 matches 12 bases. This CDR3 region has 19 residues. J lost 2 bases, V lost 0 bases, and 13 bases had no gene match. CDR1 is GTSNPN, CDR2 SVGIG, per germline (reference sequence). This chain's CDR3 is CAWSVRRLAGGPSQETQYF. The CDR3 nucleotides are TGTGCCTGGAGTGTACGGCGGCTAGCGGGAGGGCCTAGTCAAGAGACCCAGTACTTC.

This sequence joins TRBV6-5 and TRBJ1-2; D call uncertain. From germline, CDR1 is MNHEY and CDR2 SVGAGI. Trimming stripped 0 bases from V and 4 bases from J, with 9 bases between. The CDR3 contains 14 residues. The CDR3 protein is CASSYSGTAYGYTF. DNA of the CDR3: TGTGCCAGCAGTTACTCGGGCACAGCCTATGGCTACACCTTC.

The J gene is TRBJ2-7, the V gene TRBV29-1; TRBD2 aligns across 11 bases. The V gene end was trimmed by 1 base and the J gene end by 4 bases; junction bases not matched to a gene: 6. Germline V gives CDR1 SQVTM, CDR2 ANQGSEA. The CDR3 is 15 amino acids. The CDR3 loop reads CSVEGTSGSGYEQYF. The CDR3 nucleotides read TGCAGCGTTGAAGGTACTAGCGGGAGCGGTTACGAGCAGTACTTC.

The genes are TRBV19 and TRBJ1-2, with D unresolved. The V gene lost 9 bases and the J gene lost 0 bases, with 14 bases spanning the gap. Germline CDR1 reads LNHDA; CDR2 reads SQIVND (reference sequence). The CDR3 spans 14 residues. Written as DNA, the CDR3 is TGTGCCAGCCGCCAGACTGTCCCTAACTATGGCTACACCTTC. Protein sequence: CASRQTVPNYGYTF.

The chain recombines TRBV18 with TRBJ1-2; 8 bases map to TRBD1. Germline V gene lookup returns CDR1 KGHSH and CDR2 LQKENI. This CDR3 is built from 15 residues. V was pared by 5 bases and J by 4 bases, with 9 bases of the junction left unmatched. This chain's CDR3 is CASSSDGQGGYGYTF. As DNA, the CDR3 is TGTGCCAGCTCATCCGACGGACAGGGTGGCTATGGCTACACCTTC.

This clone was picked up one time. The V call is TRBV6-6, the J call TRBJ1-2; perhaps TRBD1 as D (6 bases). Germline V gene data show CDR1 as MNHNY and CDR2 as SVGAGI (reference sequence). This CDR3 contains 13 residues. V was clipped by 8 bases and J by 7 bases, with 17 bases between them. The CDR3 sequence is CASSYGGAGGYTF. DNA of the CDR3: TGTGCCAGCTCGTATGGGGGGGCCGGTGGCTACACCTTC.

This clone was seen a single time. This rearrangement joins TRBV10-1 to TRBJ1-2; D ambiguous. CDR1 and CDR2 from the germline V gene are WNHNN and SYGVQD (reference sequence). V was shortened by 8 bases and J by 4 bases, with 14 bases between the two germline ends. The CDR3 contains 13 residues. CDR3 loop: CASSEGLSYGYTF. CDR3 nucleotides: TGCGCCAGCTCGGAGGGTCTCTCCTATGGCTACACCTTC.

The chain carries TRBV15 and TRBJ1-1, with unresolved D. Per germline, CDR1 LNHNV and CDR2 YYDKDF (reference sequence). V gave up 5 bases and J gave up 6 bases, with 16 bases separating them. The CDR3 totals 14 residues. The CDR3 loop reads CATSPYPNGAEAFF. CDR3 sequence (DNA): TGTGCCACCAGCCCCTACCCGAACGGAGCTGAAGCTTTCTTT.

The chain carries TRBV28 and TRBJ1-5; 8 bases are shared with TRBD1. The ends lost 6 bases at V and 5 bases at J; junction bases unmatched: 15. From germline, CDR1 is MDHEN and CDR2 SYDVKM. The CDR3 length is 17 residues. The CDR3 here is CASSLTGVYSLDQPQHF. CDR3 nucleotides: TGTGCCAGCAGCCTGACAGGGGTCTACTCGCTGGATCAGCCCCAGCATTTT. The full variable domain, in which reference TRBV28 and TRBJ1-5 provide the parts outside the CDR3, is DVKVTQSSRYLVKRTGEKVFLECVQDMDHENMFWYRQDPGLGLRLIYFSYDVKMKEKGDIPEGYSVSREKKERFSLILESASTNQTSMYLCASSLTGVYSLDQPQHFGDGTRLSIL.

The rearrangement links TRBV27 to TRBJ2-1; the D is unclear. Germline CDR1 is MNHEY and CDR2 is SMNVEV (reference sequence). The CDR3 runs to 13 residues. V was trimmed by 2 bases and J by 9 bases, leaving 11 bases between them. CDR3 loop: CASSLLGFSEQFF. The CDR3 DNA follows: TGTGCCAGCAGTTTACTCGGGTTTAGTGAGCAGTTCTTC.

The chain recombines TRBV4-3 with TRBJ1-6, with D unresolved. Trimming left V 8 bases short and J 0 bases short, with 8 bases between. The CDR3 consists of 14 residues. Germline loops: CDR1 LGHNA, CDR2 YSLEER. CDR3 protein: CASSPSSYNSPLHF. CDR3 nucleotides: TGCGCCAGCTCCCCCAGCTCCTATAATTCACCCCTCCACTTT.

The chain is built from TRBV13 and TRBJ2-1; D might be TRBD1 (6 bases). Trimming removed 1 base from V and 6 bases from J, with 16 bases in between. In germline, CDR1 is PRHDT, CDR2 FYEKMQ (reference sequence). This CDR3 comprises 16 residues. This chain's CDR3 is CASSLVGWGQANEQFF. The CDR3 bases are TGTGCCAGCAGCTTAGTTGGGTGGGGGCAGGCCAATGAGCAGTTCTTC.

This CDR3 is CATTGISYNEQFF. The CDR3 nucleotides are TGTGCCACCACAGGCATCTCCTACAATGAGCAGTTCTTC. The chain uses TRBV15 and TRBJ2-1, with D hard to call. Germline loops: CDR1 LNHNV, CDR2 YYDKDF (reference sequence). Trimming left V 7 bases short and J 0 bases short, with 7 bases between. This CDR3 region has 13 residues.

The chain couples TRBV18 to TRBJ2-2; TRBD2 agrees at 15 bases. Trimming removed 3 bases from V and 0 bases from J; junction bases left unmatched: 8. CDR1 is KGHSH and CDR2 is LQKENI in the germline V gene. This CDR3 has 20 residues. The CDR3 is CASSPAGLAGGPANTGELFF. For the CDR3, the DNA is TGTGCCAGCTCACCTGCCGGACTAGCGGGAGGGCCCGCGAACACCGGGGAGCTGTTTTTT.

The chain combines TRBV7-3 with TRBJ2-2; weak D call: TRBD1 (6 bases). V lost 5 bases and J 1 base, leaving 8 bases between the germline ends. This CDR3 comprises 14 residues. Germline CDR1 is SGHTA and CDR2 is FQGTGA. CDR3: CASSLQGNTGELFF. The CDR3 DNA is TGTGCCAGCAGCCTACAGGGGAACACCGGGGAGCTGTTTTTT. Based on the CDR3 plus reference TRBV7-3 and TRBJ2-2, the full variable domain is GAGVSQTPSNKVTEKGKYVELRCDPISGHTALYWYRQSLGQGPEFLIYFQGTGAADDSGLPNDRFFAVRPEGSVSTLKIQRTERGDSAVYLCASSLQGNTGELFFGEGSRLTVL.

V and J are TRBV7-2 and TRBJ1-1, with TRBD1 matching over 8 bases. Germline V gene sequence: CDR1 SGHTA, CDR2 FQGNSA. V shed 5 bases, J shed 1 base, and the junction held 3 bases outside the gene matches. The CDR3 consists of 14 residues. The CDR3 DNA reads as TGTGCCAGCAGCACGGACAGGGCGAACACTGAAGCTTTCTTT. As protein: CASSTDRANTEAFF.

This clone was seen only a few times. The genes are TRBV4-1 and TRBJ2-5; TRBD2 is a possible D gene (6 bases). This CDR3 region has 15 residues. The germline V and J ends were trimmed by 0 bases and 7 bases, with 15 bases remaining between them. The V gene's germline CDR1 is MGHRA and CDR2 YSYEKL. CDR3 in amino acids: CASSQEVELATTQYF. The CDR3 DNA sequence: TGCGCCAGCAGCCAAGAAGTCGAGCTAGCGACGACCCAGTACTTC.